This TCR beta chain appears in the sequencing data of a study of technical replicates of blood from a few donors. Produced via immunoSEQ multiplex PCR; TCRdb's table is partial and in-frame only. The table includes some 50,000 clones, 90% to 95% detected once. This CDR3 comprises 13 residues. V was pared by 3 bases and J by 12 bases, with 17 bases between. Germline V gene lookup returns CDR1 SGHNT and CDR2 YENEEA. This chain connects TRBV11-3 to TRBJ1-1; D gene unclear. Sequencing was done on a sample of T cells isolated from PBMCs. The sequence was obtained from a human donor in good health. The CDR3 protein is CASSFIGNSAPFF. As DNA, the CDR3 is TGTGCCAGCAGCTTTATAGGAAATTCAGCGCCTTTCTTT.